The clone carrying this TCR beta chain was counted many times. TCRdb recomputed calls from the multiplex PCR reads with MiXCR, one row per CDR3 protein. The repertoire consists of some 130,000 distinct CDR3 sequences, with about 20% occurring once and the leading ten covering roughly 4%. Axillary draining lymph nodes of breast cancer patients supplied the node samples. This sample is part of a study of breast tumors, draining lymph nodes, adjacent tissues. J was trimmed by 6 bases and V by 4 bases; bases with no gene match: 3. From germline, CDR1 is SGHDN and CDR2 FVKESK. CDR3 size: 13 residues. This TCR came from a female donor with breast cancer. Some clones in this sample may be carry-over from other donors' samples. The genes are TRBV14 and TRBJ1-2, with TRBD1 matching over 9 bases. The sample consisted of axillary lymph node tissue. The CDR3 reads CASSPDRGNGYTF. DNA of the CDR3: TGTGCCAGCAGCCCGGACAGGGGTAATGGCTACACCTTC.